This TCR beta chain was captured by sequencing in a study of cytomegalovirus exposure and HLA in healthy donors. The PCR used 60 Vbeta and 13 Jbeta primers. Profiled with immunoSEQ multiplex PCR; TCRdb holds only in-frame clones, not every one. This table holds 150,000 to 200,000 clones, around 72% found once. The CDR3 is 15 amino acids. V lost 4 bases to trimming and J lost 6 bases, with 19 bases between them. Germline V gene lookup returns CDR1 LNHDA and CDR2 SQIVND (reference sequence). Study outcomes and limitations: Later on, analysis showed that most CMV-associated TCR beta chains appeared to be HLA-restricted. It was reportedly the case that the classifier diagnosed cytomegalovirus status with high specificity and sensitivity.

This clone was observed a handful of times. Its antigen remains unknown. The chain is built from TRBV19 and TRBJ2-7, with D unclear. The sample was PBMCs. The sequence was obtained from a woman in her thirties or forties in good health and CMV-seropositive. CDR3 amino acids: CASSKPSSTISEQYF. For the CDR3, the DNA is TGTGCCAGTAGTAAGCCTTCCTCAACTATTAGCGAGCAGTACTTC.